The clone carrying this TCR beta chain occurred many times. Its antigen is currently unknown. The data belong to a study of molecular identifiers for immune sequencing clone quantification. TCRdb re-derived calls from the PCR reads in MiXCR, one entry per CDR3 protein. The sample includes approximately 590,000 distinct CDR3 sequences, less than 30% of them seen just once. Study-level findings and limits: Effector cells kept over 98% of their molecules in clones above 20 RNA copies, while naive cells kept under 1% there.

The origin of this receptor is a human donor in good health. Some libraries in this study had Jurkat cell RNA spiked in. The sequencing input was naive CD8+ T cells from blood, with Jurkat cell RNA spiked in. Subset specified: FACS-sorted CD8+CD4-CCR7+CD45RA+ naive T cells.

CDR3 protein: CASSSSETGTGVSGANVLTF. CDR3 sequence (DNA): TGTGCCAGCAGCTCCAGCGAGACCGGGACAGGAGTCTCTGGGGCCAACGTCCTGACTTTC. The chain links TRBV7-9 to TRBJ2-6; 8 bases are a match to TRBD1. V trimming: 4 bases; J trimming: 0 bases; junction bases outside the gene matches: 14. The CDR3 has 20 residues. CDR1 and CDR2 (germline): SEHNR, FQNEAQ (reference sequence).